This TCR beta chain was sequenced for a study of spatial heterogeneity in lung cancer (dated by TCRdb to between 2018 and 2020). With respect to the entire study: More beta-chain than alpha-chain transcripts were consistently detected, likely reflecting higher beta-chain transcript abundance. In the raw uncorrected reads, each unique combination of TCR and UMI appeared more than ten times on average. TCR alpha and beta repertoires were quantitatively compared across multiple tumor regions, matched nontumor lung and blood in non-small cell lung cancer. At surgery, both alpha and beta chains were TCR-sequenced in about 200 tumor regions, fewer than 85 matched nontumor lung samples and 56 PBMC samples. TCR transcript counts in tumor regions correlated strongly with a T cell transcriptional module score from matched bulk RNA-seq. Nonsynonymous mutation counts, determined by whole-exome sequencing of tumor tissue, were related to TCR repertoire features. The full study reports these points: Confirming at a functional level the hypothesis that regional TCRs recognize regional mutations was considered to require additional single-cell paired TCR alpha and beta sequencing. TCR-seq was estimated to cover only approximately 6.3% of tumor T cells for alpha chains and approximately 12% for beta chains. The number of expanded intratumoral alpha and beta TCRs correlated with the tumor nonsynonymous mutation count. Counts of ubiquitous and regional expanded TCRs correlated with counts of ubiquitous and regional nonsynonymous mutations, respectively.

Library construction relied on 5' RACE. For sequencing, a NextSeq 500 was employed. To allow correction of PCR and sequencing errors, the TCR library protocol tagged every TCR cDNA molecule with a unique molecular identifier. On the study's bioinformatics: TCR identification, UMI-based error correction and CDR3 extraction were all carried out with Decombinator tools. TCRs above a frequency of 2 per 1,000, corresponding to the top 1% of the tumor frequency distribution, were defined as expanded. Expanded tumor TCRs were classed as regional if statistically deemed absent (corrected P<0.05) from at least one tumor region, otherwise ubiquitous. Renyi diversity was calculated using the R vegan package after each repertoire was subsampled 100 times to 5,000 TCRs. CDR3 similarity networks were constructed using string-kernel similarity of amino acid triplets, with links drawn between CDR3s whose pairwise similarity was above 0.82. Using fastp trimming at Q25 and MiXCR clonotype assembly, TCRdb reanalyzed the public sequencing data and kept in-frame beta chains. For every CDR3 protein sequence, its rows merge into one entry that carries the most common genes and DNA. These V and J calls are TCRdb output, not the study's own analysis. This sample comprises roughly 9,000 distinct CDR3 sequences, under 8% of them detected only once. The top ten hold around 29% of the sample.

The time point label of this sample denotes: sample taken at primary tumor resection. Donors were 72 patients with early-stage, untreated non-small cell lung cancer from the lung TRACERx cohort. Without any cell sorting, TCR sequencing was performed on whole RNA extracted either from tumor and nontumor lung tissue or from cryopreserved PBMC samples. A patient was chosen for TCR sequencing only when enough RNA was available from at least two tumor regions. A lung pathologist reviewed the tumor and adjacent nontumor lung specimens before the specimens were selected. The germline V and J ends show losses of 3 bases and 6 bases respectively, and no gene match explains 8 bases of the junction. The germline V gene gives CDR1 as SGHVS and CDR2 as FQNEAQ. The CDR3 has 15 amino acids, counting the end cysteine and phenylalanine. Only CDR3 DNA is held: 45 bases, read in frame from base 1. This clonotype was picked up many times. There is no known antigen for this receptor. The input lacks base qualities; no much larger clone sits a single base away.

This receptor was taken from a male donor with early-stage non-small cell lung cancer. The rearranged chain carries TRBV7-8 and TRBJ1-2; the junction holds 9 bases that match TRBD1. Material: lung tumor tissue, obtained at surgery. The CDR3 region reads CASSFESGTGNGYTF. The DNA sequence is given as TGTGCCAGCAGCTTCGAATCCGGGACAGGGAATGGCTACACCTTC.